These 23 T cell receptor beta chains share one sample of origin, sequenced in a study of shared clonotypes between healthy human individuals. Generated by immunoSEQ multiplex PCR, the TCRdb table keeps only in-frame clones and is missing some. The table records approximately 2,200,000 clones, under 95% of them present only once. Naive CD8 cells comprised CD45RO-negative, CCR7-positively selected cells, excluding terminally differentiated effector memory CD45RA+ cells. The sequenced sample consisted of naive CD8+ T cells from PBMCs. Receptors were obtained from a young man in good health. Some clones in this sample may be carry-over from other donors' samples.

This chain joins TRBV5-1 and TRBJ2-7, with D hard to call. This CDR3 spans 14 amino acids. Trimming stripped 0 bases from V and 5 bases from J, with 12 bases between. CDR1 and CDR2 from the germline V gene are SGHRS and YFSETQ. The CDR3 bases are TGCGCCAGCAGCTTGGGGGCCAGCAACCACGAGCAGTACTTC. It is translated as CASSLGASNHEQYF.

The chain uses TRBV5-4 and TRBJ2-7, with 7 bases matching TRBD1. This CDR3 comprises 15 residues. Germline assignment: CDR1 SGHNT and CDR2 YYREEE (reference sequence). Unmatched junction bases numbered 10, after V lost 4 bases and J lost 3 bases. The CDR3 DNA sequence: TGTGCCAGCAGCATAGACAGGGCTCAGAACTACGAGCAGTACTTC. This encodes CASSIDRAQNYEQYF.

The chain couples TRBV18 to TRBJ2-7, with 10 bases fitting TRBD1. The J segment lost 6 bases and the V segment lost 2 bases, leaving 7 bases of the junction unmatched. The CDR3 is made up of 15 amino acids. Germline CDR1 reads KGHSH; CDR2 reads LQKENI. The chain's CDR3 is CASSPTRQGAIEQYF. CDR3 DNA sequence: TGTGCCAGCTCACCAACGAGACAGGGGGCGATCGAGCAGTACTTC.

The chain uses TRBV11-2 and TRBJ2-7; possible D gene TRBD1, 5 bases. V was clipped by 2 bases and J by 4 bases, with 9 bases between them. Germline V gene data show CDR1 as SGHAT and CDR2 as FQNNGV. The CDR3 loop spans 13 amino acids. The CDR3 region is CASSLSHRYEQYF. The CDR3 DNA follows: TGTGCCAGCAGCTTATCCCACAGGTACGAGCAGTACTTC.

The genes are TRBV15 and TRBJ1-5; maybe TRBD1 (5 bases). Germline V lookup: CDR1 LNHNV, CDR2 YYDKDF (reference sequence). The CDR3 sequence is 15 residues long. The V gene lost 0 bases and the J gene lost 3 bases, with 9 bases spanning the gap. The CDR3 bases are TGTGCCACCAGCAGAGATGCAGGGCCCAATCAGCCCCAGCATTTT. Translating gives CATSRDAGPNQPQHF.

The chain links TRBV27 to TRBJ2-2, with TRBD2 matching over 8 bases. Germline V lookup: CDR1 MNHEY, CDR2 SMNVEV (reference sequence). Trimming at V came to 2 bases and at J to 3 bases, leaving 5 bases not matched to a gene. The CDR3 totals 16 residues. CDR3 loop: CASSLRGTRYTGELFF. CDR3 nucleotide sequence: TGTGCCAGCAGTTTAAGAGGGACTAGATACACCGGGGAGCTGTTTTTT.

Notes on this clone: Other DNA sequences in this specimen translate into the identical CDR3. The chain joins TRBV4-3 to TRBJ2-7; D perhaps matches TRBD2 (6 bases). V was shortened by 0 bases and J by 2 bases, with 11 bases between the two germline ends. The CDR3 consists of 15 residues. Germline CDR1 is LGHNA and CDR2 is YSLEER. The CDR3 DNA is TGCGCCAGCAGCCAAGACCGGAGGGGAGCCTACGAGCAGTACTTC. The encoded protein is CASSQDRRGAYEQYF.

The rearrangement joins TRBV5-6 to TRBJ2-1; D is uncertain. The CDR3 spans 11 residues. CDR1 is SGHDT and CDR2 is YYEEEE in the germline V gene. V lost 0 bases and J 15 bases, leaving 10 bases between the germline ends. This CDR3 is CASSLASILFF. The CDR3 nucleotides read TGTGCCAGCAGCTTGGCCTCGATCTTGTTCTTC.

The rearrangement uses TRBV6-1 and TRBJ2-7, with D perhaps matching TRBD2 (6 bases). V was clipped by 4 bases and J by 4 bases, with 14 bases between them. The CDR3 runs 14 residues. The V gene's germline CDR1 is MNHNS and CDR2 SASEGT. The chain's CDR3 is CASSGWWEAYEQYF. The CDR3 DNA reads as TGTGCCAGCAGTGGCTGGTGGGAGGCATACGAGCAGTACTTC.

V and J are TRBV5-1 and TRBJ2-1; maybe TRBD2 (6 bases). Germline V gene lookup returns CDR1 SGHRS and CDR2 YFSETQ. The V and J ends lost 4 bases and 12 bases respectively, with 23 bases between them. This CDR3 is 15 amino acids long. Here the CDR3 reads CASSGVGSEGPGQFF. For the CDR3, the DNA is TGCGCCAGCAGCGGGGTGGGATCGGAGGGCCCCGGGCAGTTCTTC.

The gene calls are TRBV19 and TRBJ2-7; D assignment may be TRBD1 or TRBD2 (6 bases each). The germline V gene encodes CDR1 LNHDA and CDR2 SQIVND (reference sequence). The CDR3 has 15 residues. V was clipped by 5 bases and J by 2 bases, with 16 bases between them. CDR3 nucleotides: TGTGCCAGTAGTGTCGGGACTGGGGGGCCCTACGAGCAGTACTTC. Protein product: CASSVGTGGPYEQYF.

V and J are TRBV9 and TRBJ2-2; TRBD2 matches at 10 bases. The CDR3 runs 18 residues. The trim removed 4 bases at V and 0 bases at J, leaving 9 bases unmatched. Germline CDR1 SGDLS, CDR2 YYNGEE. In DNA, the CDR3 is TGTGCCAGCAGCATTAGCTCTAGCGGGAGCGCGAACACCGGGGAGCTGTTTTTT. It specifies CASSISSSGSANTGELFF.

The chain links TRBV19 to TRBJ2-1; the match to TRBD2 covers 7 bases. This CDR3 is built from 15 residues. V trimming: 3 bases; J trimming: 6 bases; junction bases outside the gene matches: 8. CDR1 and CDR2 (germline): LNHDA, SQIVND (reference sequence). The CDR3 coding sequence is TGTGCCAGTAGTATTGTCCCTACTAGCGTCAATGAGCAGTTCTTC. Encoded protein: CASSIVPTSVNEQFF.

This clone was recorded only once. This sample includes further DNA sequences coding for the same CDR3. The chain employs TRBV29-1 and TRBJ2-7, with a tentative D call TRBD1 (5 bases). V was pared by 1 base and J by 4 bases, with 8 bases between. The V gene's germline CDR1 is SQVTM and CDR2 ANQGSEA. The CDR3 spans 12 residues. The CDR3 is CSVEGAGYEQYF. In DNA, the CDR3 is TGCAGCGTTGAAGGAGCAGGGTACGAGCAGTACTTC.

Here the CDR3 reads CASSLDIDLLNSPLHF. The CDR3, as DNA: TGTGCCAGCAGTTTGGATATTGACCTACTTAATTCACCCCTCCACTTT. This chain connects TRBV27 to TRBJ1-6; D not resolved. CDR3 length equals 16 residues. V was shortened by 3 bases and J by 6 bases, with 15 bases between the two germline ends. The V gene's germline CDR1 is MNHEY and CDR2 SMNVEV (reference sequence).

The rearrangement uses TRBV5-5 and TRBJ2-7, with a possible D match to TRBD1 (5 bases). The CDR3 is 14 amino acids. Between the trimmed V and J ends, which lost 0 bases and 5 bases, there was a span of 12 bases. CDR1 is SGHKS and CDR2 is YYEKEE in the germline V gene (reference sequence). DNA of the CDR3: TGTGCCAGCAGCTTGGAAAAAAGGGGTCACGAGCAGTACTTC. Its translation: CASSLEKRGHEQYF.

This chain links TRBV9 with TRBJ2-7; tentative D call: TRBD1 (5 bases). Germline V CDR1 and CDR2: SGDLS, YYNGEE. Trimming took 2 bases from V and 0 from J, leaving 15 bases between them. The CDR3 is made up of 16 amino acids. CDR3 DNA: TGTGCCAGCAGCGTGGCTGATGGCGGACACTCCTACGAGCAGTACTTC. This translates into CASSVADGGHSYEQYF.

The sample holds one count of this clone. The chain has TRBV5-1 and TRBJ2-2; D gene unclear. V lost 4 bases and J lost 4, with 5 bases in between. Germline loops: CDR1 SGHRS, CDR2 YFSETQ. CDR3 length: 12 amino acids. The CDR3 sequence: CASSAGTGELFF. DNA of the CDR3: TGCGCCAGCAGCGCCGGCACCGGGGAGCTGTTTTTT.

The J gene is TRBJ2-7, the V gene TRBV9; D is unresolved. This CDR3 region has 15 residues. Trimming removed 4 bases at V and 3 bases at J, with 17 bases between. From germline, CDR1 is SGDLS and CDR2 YYNGEE. CDR3 nucleotides: TGTGCCAGCAGCCCGTCAGGAGCCAAAATCTACGAGCAGTACTTC. Translated, it gives CASSPSGAKIYEQYF.

The chain joins TRBV27 to TRBJ2-2, with 8 positions matching TRBD1. The CDR3 is made up of 16 amino acids. Germline loops: CDR1 MNHEY, CDR2 SMNVEV (reference sequence). Unmatched junction bases numbered 10, after V lost 5 bases and J lost 5 bases. CDR3 in DNA: TGTGCCAGCAGTCCCCTAATGTGGACAGGGACCGGGGAGCTGTTTTTT. Amino acid sequence: CASSPLMWTGTGELFF.

This chain joins TRBV5-5 and TRBJ2-3; TRBD2 might be the D (5 bases). There are 14 residues in the CDR3. Between the trimmed V and J ends, which lost 0 bases and 6 bases, there was a span of 11 bases. The germline V gene has CDR1 SGHKS and CDR2 YYEKEE (reference sequence). CDR3: CASSLVGGPDTQYF. The DNA for the CDR3 is TGTGCCAGCAGCTTGGTTGGCGGGCCGGATACGCAGTATTTT.

The chain is built from TRBV5-1 and TRBJ2-7; D possibly uses TRBD1 or TRBD2 (5 bases each). The CDR3 has 15 residues. Deletions cut 7 bases from V and 0 bases from J, with 17 bases between. The germline CDR1 and CDR2 sequences are SGHRS and YFSETQ. The CDR3 DNA is TGCGCCAGCTCGGGTTTGGGGGAGAGCTCCTACGAGCAGTACTTC. The encoded protein is CASSGLGESSYEQYF.

The chain uses TRBV27 and TRBJ2-7; 9 bases fit TRBD2. J lost 2 bases, V lost 2 bases, and 7 bases had no gene match. This CDR3 is 16 amino acids long. Germline assignment: CDR1 MNHEY and CDR2 SMNVEV (reference sequence). The CDR3 DNA reads TGTGCCAGCAGTTTACAGTCGGCGGGAGGGACCTACGAGCAGTACTTC. Translation gives CASSLQSAGGTYEQYF.